Below, 26 T cell receptor beta chains from the same sample are listed, as sequenced in a study of molecular identifiers for immune sequencing clone quantification. TCRdb analysed the PCR reads with MiXCR anew, one entry per CDR3 protein. The table lists 20,000 or so distinct CDR3 sequences, 20% to 25% of them singletons. Specimen: naive CD8+ T cells from blood, with Jurkat cell RNA spiked in. The subset was: FACS-sorted CD8+CD4-CCR7+CD45RA+ naive T cells. These receptor sequences come from a human donor in good health. Some libraries in this study had Jurkat cell RNA spiked in.

This clonotype was observed at least ten times. The chain is built from TRBV20-1 and TRBJ2-7; D unresolved. In germline, CDR1 is DFQATT, CDR2 SNEGSKA (reference sequence). The V end lost 3 bases, the J end lost 0 bases, and 9 bases lay between the germline ends. The CDR3 has 13 amino acids. In DNA, the CDR3 is TGCAGTGCTAGGCCAGACCCCTCCTACGAGCAGTACTTC. This encodes CSARPDPSYEQYF.

This clonotype has a handful of counts. This chain uses TRBV13 with TRBJ2-5; TRBD2 matches 11 bases. The CDR3 contains 16 residues. After removal of 5 bases from V and 2 bases from J, the junction contained 7 bases not matched to a gene. Germline V gives CDR1 PRHDT, CDR2 FYEKMQ (reference sequence). The CDR3 DNA reads TGTGCCAGCAGCGACGAAGTAGCGGGAGGGCAAGAGACCCAGTACTTC. It translates to CASSDEVAGGQETQYF.

This clonotype has a handful of counts. V gene TRBV5-6 combines with J gene TRBJ2-3; D gene uncertain. The CDR3 has 13 amino acids. The germline gives CDR1 SGHDT, CDR2 YYEEEE. Between the trimmed V and J ends, which lost 0 bases and 4 bases, there was a span of 6 bases. The CDR3 sequence: CASSLGPSDTQYF. CDR3 in DNA: TGTGCCAGCAGCTTGGGTCCCTCAGATACGCAGTATTTT.

CDR3 in amino acids: CASSLSGRAYEQYF. CDR3 coding DNA: TGTGCCAGCAGTCTAAGCGGGAGGGCCTACGAGCAGTACTTC. V is TRBV28 and J is TRBJ2-7; 10 bases agree with TRBD2. V shed 5 bases, J shed 2 bases, and the junction held 3 bases outside the gene matches. The CDR3 is 14 amino acids. Germline CDR1 reads MDHEN; CDR2 reads SYDVKM.

This chain uses TRBV5-1 with TRBJ2-1, with TRBD1 as a possible D gene (5 bases). The CDR3 length is 14 residues. Germline values: CDR1 SGHRS, CDR2 YFSETQ. V lost 2 bases, J lost 8 bases, and 14 bases lay in between. The CDR3 DNA sequence: TGCGCCAGCAGCTTACGAGAAGGGGCCCATGAGCAGTTCTTC. Its protein is CASSLREGAHEQFF. Full variable domain (rest looked up from reference TRBV5-1 and TRBJ2-1): KAGVTQTPRYLIKTRGQQVTLSCSPISGHRSVSWYQQTPGQGLQFLFEYFSETQRNKGNFPGRFSGRQFSNSRSEMNVSTLELGDSALYLCASSLREGAHEQFFGPGTRLTVL.

This clonotype showed up just a few times. The V and J genes are TRBV6-2 or TRBV6-3 and TRBJ2-5; TRBD1 agrees at 8 bases. V lost 6 bases to trimming and J lost 5 bases; unmatched junction nucleotides: 8. The CDR3 sequence is 14 residues long. Germline V gene data show CDR1 as MNHEY and CDR2 as SVGEGT. In nucleotides, the CDR3 is TGTGCCAGCAGCTCCCGTGACAGGGGTGAGACCCAGTACTTC. This gives the protein CASSSRDRGETQYF.

This chain joins TRBV19 and TRBJ2-1; 8 bases are shared with TRBD2. The CDR3 is 15 residues long. Germline CDR1 is LNHDA and CDR2 is SQIVND (reference sequence). With 3 bases clipped from V and 7 bases from J, the junction kept 8 bases outside the gene matches. The chain's CDR3 is CASSMNSGNLNEQFF. CDR3 nucleotides: TGTGCCAGTAGTATGAATAGCGGGAATTTGAATGAGCAGTTCTTC. The whole variable domain, remainder taken from reference TRBV19 and TRBJ2-1, is DGGITQSPKYLFRKEGQNVTLSCEQNLNHDAMYWYRQDPGQGLRLIYYSQIVNDFQKGDIAEGYSVSREKKESFPLTVTSAQKNPTAFYLCASSMNSGNLNEQFFGPGTRLTVL.

This clonotype showed up many times. This rearrangement joins TRBV10-3 to TRBJ2-3, with 8 positions matching TRBD2. Germline CDR1 is ENHRY and CDR2 is SYGVKD. V trimming: 10 bases; J trimming: 3 bases; junction bases outside the gene matches: 6. CDR3 size: 13 residues. The CDR3 nucleotides are TGTGCCACCTTACTAGCGGAAACAGATACGCAGTATTTT. Encoded protein: CATLLAETDTQYF.

This clonotype was seen ten or more times. J is TRBJ2-2 and V is TRBV29-1; D might be TRBD1 (5 bases). The germline V gene has CDR1 SQVTM and CDR2 ANQGSEA. The CDR3 is 12 residues long. The V end was cut by 5 bases, the J end by 6 bases, with 10 bases between. DNA for the CDR3: TGCAGCGTTCTCCAGGGCGCCGGGGAGCTGTTTTTT. This gives the protein CSVLQGAGELFF.

The J gene is TRBJ2-7, the V gene TRBV4-3; D uncertain. Trimming cost V 0 bases and J 1 base, with 13 bases left between them. The CDR3 length is 16 residues. Germline values: CDR1 LGHNA, CDR2 YSLEER. In DNA form, the CDR3 reads TGCGCCAGCAGCCAAGAGGTGGCTAGTCTTTCCTACGAGCAGTACTTC. Its protein is CASSQEVASLSYEQYF.

The chain has TRBV7-3 and TRBJ2-1; TRBD1 aligns across 7 bases. This CDR3 comprises 13 residues. The germline V gene has CDR1 SGHTA and CDR2 FQGTGA. V was pared by 4 bases and J by 7 bases, with 4 bases of the junction left unmatched. The CDR3 region is CASSSTGKNEQFF. The CDR3 DNA reads TGTGCCAGCAGCTCGACAGGGAAAAATGAGCAGTTCTTC.

In its sample, this clonotype was seen many times. The gene calls are TRBV6-2 or TRBV6-3 and TRBJ2-7; D not certain. Trimming took off 0 bases at V and 6 bases at J, with 6 bases between the two ends. Germline assignment: CDR1 MNHEY and CDR2 SVGEGT. This CDR3 has 12 amino acids. CDR3 protein: CASSYSGREQYF. As DNA, the CDR3 is TGTGCCAGCAGTTACTCCGGTCGCGAGCAGTACTTC.

This clonotype was counted ten times or more. The V call is TRBV7-9, the J call TRBJ2-1; D remains unclear. Germline loops: CDR1 SEHNR, CDR2 FQNEAQ (reference sequence). Trimming took off 5 bases at V and 3 bases at J, with 14 bases between the two ends. The CDR3 extends over 15 amino acids. CDR3 loop: CASSNRVGFYNEQFF. CDR3 sequence (DNA): TGTGCCAGCAGCAACCGCGTGGGATTCTACAATGAGCAGTTCTTC.

This clonotype was seen ten or more times. The chain couples TRBV15 to TRBJ2-7; 9 bases fit TRBD1. The germline CDR1 and CDR2 sequences are LNHNV and YYDKDF (reference sequence). J lost 3 bases, V lost 0 bases, and 12 bases had no gene match. This CDR3 has 18 amino acids. CDR3 nucleotide sequence: TGTGCCACCAGCAGAGATCTAGGTGGGACAGGGACTCTCTACGAGCAGTACTTC. This sequence encodes CATSRDLGGTGTLYEQYF.

In its sample, this clonotype ranks as medium-sized. The chain employs TRBV12-3 or TRBV12-4 and TRBJ2-7, with TRBD1 matching 7 bases. The CDR3 length is 15 residues. Trimming took 10 bases from V and 3 from J; bases not matched to a gene: 15. In DNA, the CDR3 is TGTGCCACCTCCCCGAGGGGGCTTAATTACTACGAGCAGTACTTC. Translated: CATSPRGLNYYEQYF.

This clonotype was counted at least ten times. The rearrangement uses TRBV9 and TRBJ2-7; no definite D call. This CDR3 spans 14 amino acids. Germline V gives CDR1 SGDLS, CDR2 YYNGEE. V was trimmed by 4 bases and J by 2 bases, leaving 13 bases between them. The CDR3 region has the DNA TGTGCCAGCAGCCCCCGGACGTACGCCTACGAGCAGTACTTC. This codes for CASSPRTYAYEQYF.

This clonotype was detected ten times or more. The CDR3 loop reads CASRFGTESSGANVLTF. The DNA for the CDR3 is TGCGCCAGCAGATTTGGGACAGAGAGCTCTGGGGCCAACGTCCTGACTTTC. The genes are TRBV10-2 and TRBJ2-6; 7 bases match TRBD1. CDR3 length: 17 amino acids. Germline CDR1 is WSHSY and CDR2 is SAAADI. J lost 0 bases, V lost 6 bases, and 8 bases had no gene match.

The table lists this clonotype with many counts. The V and J genes are TRBV9 and TRBJ2-1; D is perhaps TRBD2 (5 bases). The CDR3 has 16 amino acids. V lost 0 bases, J lost 0 bases, and 10 bases lay in between. Germline lookup yields CDR1 SGDLS and CDR2 YYNGEE. Written as DNA, the CDR3 is TGTGCCAGCAGCGTAGGAGGACGGGGCTCCTACAATGAGCAGTTCTTC. The encoded protein is CASSVGGRGSYNEQFF.

This rearrangement joins TRBV7-9 to TRBJ2-3; TRBD2 matches 7 bases. CDR1 is SEHNR, CDR2 FQNEAQ, per germline (reference sequence). The CDR3 covers 13 residues. V lost 8 bases to trimming and J lost 4 bases; unmatched junction nucleotides: 6. DNA of the CDR3: TGTGCCAGCTCCGGGGGGTTCCCAGATACGCAGTATTTT. Protein sequence: CASSGGFPDTQYF.

This clonotype has a count of ten or more. The rearrangement joins TRBV12-3 or TRBV12-4 to TRBJ2-1, with D possibly being TRBD2 (5 bases). V shed 2 bases and J shed 10 bases, with 15 bases lying between them. This CDR3 has 14 residues. DNA for the CDR3: TGTGCCAGCAGTTTAATCAGCGGCCCGGGGGAGCAGTTCTTC. Translated, it gives CASSLISGPGEQFF.

With respect to this clonotype: One junction end does not reproduce the germline sequence, and a read error may be involved. J is TRBJ2-5 and V is TRBV19; D might be TRBD1 or TRBD2, each matching 5 bases. There are 15 residues in the CDR3. The germline CDR1 and CDR2 sequences are LNHDA and SQIVND (reference sequence). CDR3 in DNA: TGTGCCAGTAGTGGTGGGACGGATGACCAAAAGACCCAGTACTTC. Translation: CASSGGTDDQKTQYF.

Relative to its sample, this clonotype is medium-sized. The chain employs TRBV24-1 and TRBJ2-5, with D unresolved. The germline V gene has CDR1 KGHDR and CDR2 SFDVKD. Trimming took 0 bases from V and 5 from J, leaving 3 bases between them. CDR3 length: 12 amino acids. CDR3 in amino acids: CATSDLPETQYF. Here the CDR3 DNA reads TGTGCCACCAGTGATTTGCCGGAGACCCAGTACTTC.

In the case of this clonotype: Since a much larger clone is just one base distant, this may be a read error. V and J are TRBV5-1 and TRBJ2-2, with 8 bases lining up with TRBD2. The CDR3 has 14 amino acids. Trimming removed 9 bases from V and 6 bases from J; junction bases left unmatched: 10. CDR1 and CDR2 from the germline V gene are SGHRS and YFSETQ. CDR3 region: CAIPAGGYAGELFF. The CDR3 DNA reads as TGCGCCATCCCCGCGGGGGGTTACGCCGGGGAGCTGTTTTTT.

By share, this clonotype ranks as medium-sized. This sequence joins TRBV9 and TRBJ2-2, with D unclear. This CDR3 contains 13 residues. Germline loops: CDR1 SGDLS, CDR2 YYNGEE. V gave up 4 bases and J gave up 0 bases, with 4 bases separating them. CDR3 DNA: TGTGCCAGCAGCCCCTCGAACACCGGGGAGCTGTTTTTT. Translating gives CASSPSNTGELFF.

This chain connects TRBV24-1 to TRBJ2-1; no clear D. From germline, CDR1 is KGHDR and CDR2 SFDVKD. The CDR3 contains 14 residues. Trimming shortened V by 6 bases and J by 0 bases, and 8 bases separated the two germline ends. The CDR3 region is CATSPESSYNEQFF. DNA of the CDR3: TGTGCCACCAGTCCCGAAAGCTCCTACAATGAGCAGTTCTTC.

This clonotype is medium-sized (0.01 to 0.1%) in the sample. The chain joins TRBV5-1 to TRBJ2-7; 11 bases are shared with TRBD1. CDR3 length: 16 residues. J gave up 4 bases and V 1 base, and 7 bases lay outside the gene matches. Per the germline V gene, CDR1 is SGHRS and CDR2 is YFSETQ. CDR3 bases: TGCGCCAGCAGCTTGAGCGGGACAGGGGGAGTGTACGAGCAGTACTTC. It is translated as CASSLSGTGGVYEQYF.